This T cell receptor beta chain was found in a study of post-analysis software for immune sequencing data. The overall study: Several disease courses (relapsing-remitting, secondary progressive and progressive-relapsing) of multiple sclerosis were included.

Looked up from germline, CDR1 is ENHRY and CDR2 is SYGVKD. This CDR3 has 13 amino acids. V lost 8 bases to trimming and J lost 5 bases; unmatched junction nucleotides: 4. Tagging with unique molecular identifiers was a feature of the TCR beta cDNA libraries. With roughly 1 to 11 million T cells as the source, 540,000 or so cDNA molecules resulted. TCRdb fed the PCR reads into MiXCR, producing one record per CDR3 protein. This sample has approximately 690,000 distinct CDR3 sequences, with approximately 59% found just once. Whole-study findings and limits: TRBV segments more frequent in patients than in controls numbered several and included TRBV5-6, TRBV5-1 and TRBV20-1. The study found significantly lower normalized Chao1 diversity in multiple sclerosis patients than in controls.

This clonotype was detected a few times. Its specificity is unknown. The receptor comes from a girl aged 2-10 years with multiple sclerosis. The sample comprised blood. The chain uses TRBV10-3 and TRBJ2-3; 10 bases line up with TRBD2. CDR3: CAIGGLAKDTQYF. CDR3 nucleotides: TGTGCCATCGGGGGACTAGCGAAAGATACGCAGTATTTT.